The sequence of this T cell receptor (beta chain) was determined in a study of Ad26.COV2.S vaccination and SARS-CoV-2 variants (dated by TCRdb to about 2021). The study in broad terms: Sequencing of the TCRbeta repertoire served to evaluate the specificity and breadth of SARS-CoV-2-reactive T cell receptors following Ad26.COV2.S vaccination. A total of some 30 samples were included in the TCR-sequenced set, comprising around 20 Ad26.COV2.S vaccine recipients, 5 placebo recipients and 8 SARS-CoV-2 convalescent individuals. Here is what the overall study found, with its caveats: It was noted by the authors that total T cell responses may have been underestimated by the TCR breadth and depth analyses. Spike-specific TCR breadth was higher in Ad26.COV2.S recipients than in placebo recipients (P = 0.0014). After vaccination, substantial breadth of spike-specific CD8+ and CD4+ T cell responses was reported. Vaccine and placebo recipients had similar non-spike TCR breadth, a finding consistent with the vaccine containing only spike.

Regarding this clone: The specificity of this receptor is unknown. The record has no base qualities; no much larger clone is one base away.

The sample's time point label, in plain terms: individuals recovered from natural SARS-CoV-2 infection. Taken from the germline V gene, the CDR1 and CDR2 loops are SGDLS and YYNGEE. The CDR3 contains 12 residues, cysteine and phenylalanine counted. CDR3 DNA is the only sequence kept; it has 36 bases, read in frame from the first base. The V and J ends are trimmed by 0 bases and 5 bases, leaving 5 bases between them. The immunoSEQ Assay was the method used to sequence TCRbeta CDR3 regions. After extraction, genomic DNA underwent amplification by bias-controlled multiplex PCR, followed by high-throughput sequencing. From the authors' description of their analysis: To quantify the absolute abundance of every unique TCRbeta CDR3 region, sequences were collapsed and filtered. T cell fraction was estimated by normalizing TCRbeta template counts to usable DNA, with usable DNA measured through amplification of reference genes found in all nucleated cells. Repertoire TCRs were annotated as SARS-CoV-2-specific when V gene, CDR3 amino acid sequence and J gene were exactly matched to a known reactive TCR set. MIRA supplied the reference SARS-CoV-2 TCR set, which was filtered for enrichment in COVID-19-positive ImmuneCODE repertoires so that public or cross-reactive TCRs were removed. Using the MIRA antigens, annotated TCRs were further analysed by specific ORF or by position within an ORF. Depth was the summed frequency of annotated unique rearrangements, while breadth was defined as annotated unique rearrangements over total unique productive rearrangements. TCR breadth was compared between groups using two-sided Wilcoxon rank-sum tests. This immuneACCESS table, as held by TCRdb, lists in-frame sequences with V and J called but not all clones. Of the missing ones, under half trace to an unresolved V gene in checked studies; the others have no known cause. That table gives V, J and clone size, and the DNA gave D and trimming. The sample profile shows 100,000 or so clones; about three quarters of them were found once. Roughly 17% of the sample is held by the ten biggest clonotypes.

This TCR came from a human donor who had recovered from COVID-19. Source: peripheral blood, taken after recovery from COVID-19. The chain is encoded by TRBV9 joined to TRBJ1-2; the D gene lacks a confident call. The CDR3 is CASSVDSYGYTF. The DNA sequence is TGTGCCAGCAGCGTAGATAGTTATGGCTACACCTTC.